The clone carrying this T cell receptor (beta chain) appeared a few times. The table came from immunoSEQ multiplex PCR; TCRdb's copy has only in-frame clones and leaves some out. The repertoire holds some 120,000 clones, 85% to 90% seen once, with about 1.5% in the top ten. Trimming stripped 6 bases from V and 8 bases from J, with 10 bases between. Germline V gene data show CDR1 as LNHDA and CDR2 as SQIVND (reference sequence). CDR3 size: 11 residues. These data come from a study of cytomegalovirus exposure and HLA in healthy donors. This chain uses TRBV19 with TRBJ1-1; no clear D. Material for sequencing was PBMCs. The receptor's source is a man aged 30 to 45 in good health and CMV-seronegative. CDR3 loop: CASRTQLEAFF. CDR3 coding DNA: TGTGCCAGTAGAACACAGCTAGAAGCTTTCTTT. Complete variable domain (other parts from reference TRBV19 and TRBJ1-1): DGGITQSPKYLFRKEGQNVTLSCEQNLNHDAMYWYRQDPGQGLRLIYYSQIVNDFQKGDIAEGYSVSREKKESFPLTVTSAQKNPTAFYLCASRTQLEAFFGQGTRLTVV.